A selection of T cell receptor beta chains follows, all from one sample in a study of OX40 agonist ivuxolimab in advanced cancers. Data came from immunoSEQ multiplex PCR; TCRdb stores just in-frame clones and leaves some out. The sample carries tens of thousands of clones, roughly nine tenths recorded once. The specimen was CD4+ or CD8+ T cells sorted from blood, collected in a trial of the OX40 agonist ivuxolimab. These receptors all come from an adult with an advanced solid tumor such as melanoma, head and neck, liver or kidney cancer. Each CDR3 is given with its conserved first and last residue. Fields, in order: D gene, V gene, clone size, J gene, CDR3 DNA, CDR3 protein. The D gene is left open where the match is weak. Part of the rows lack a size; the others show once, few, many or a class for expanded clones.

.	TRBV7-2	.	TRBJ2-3	TGTGCCAGCAGCTTAGCAACCGAGGGGATAGATACGCAGTATTTT	CASSLATEGIDTQYF
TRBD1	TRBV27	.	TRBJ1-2	TGTGCCAGCAGTTTAACCGCCGGGACAGGTGCCTTCTTTACTTATGGCTACACCTTC	CASSLTAGTGAFFTYGYTF
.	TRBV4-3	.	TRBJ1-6	TGCGCCAGCAGCATAGAGGAAGGCGGACGGGATAATTCACCCCTCCACTTT	CASSIEEGGRDNSPLHF
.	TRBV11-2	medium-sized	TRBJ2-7	TGTGCCAGCAGCCCCTCCCCGACAGGTACCTACGAGCAGTACTTC	CASSPSPTGTYEQYF
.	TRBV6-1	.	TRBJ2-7	TGTGCCAGCAGTCCCTTCGGGACTGCCTACGAGCAGTACTTC	CASSPFGTAYEQYF
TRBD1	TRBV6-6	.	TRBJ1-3	TGTGCCAGCAGTTTTACCACAGGGGGCTCTGGAAACACCATATATTTT	CASSFTTGGSGNTIYF
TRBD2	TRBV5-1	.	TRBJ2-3	TGCGCCAGCAGCTTGGTTGGCGGGAGCTTTGCAGATACGCAGTATTTT	CASSLVGGSFADTQYF
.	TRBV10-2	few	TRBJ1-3	TGCGCCAGCAGCGAGCCGGTTGGAAACACCATATATTTT	CASSEPVGNTIYF
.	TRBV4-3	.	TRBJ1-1	TGCGCCAGCAGCCAAGATGTGAACACTGAAGCTTTCTTT	CASSQDVNTEAFF
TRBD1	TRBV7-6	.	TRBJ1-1	TGTGCCAGCAGCTTGACAGGGGGGAATGCTGAAGCTTTCTTT	CASSLTGGNAEAFF
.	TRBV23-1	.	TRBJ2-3	TGCGCCAGCAGTCAGGGCAGTACGCAGTATTTT	CASSQGSTQYF
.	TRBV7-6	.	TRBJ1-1	TGTGCCAGCAGCTCGGGGGCACTGGCCACTGAAGCTTTCTTT	CASSSGALATEAFF
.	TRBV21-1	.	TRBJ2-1	TGTGCCAGCAGTGCCCGAGCCAGGGTAAACAATGAGCAGTTCTTC	CASSARARVNNEQFF
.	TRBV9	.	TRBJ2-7	TGTGCCAGCAGCGTAGAGGGCAGCTACGAGCAGTACTTC	CASSVEGSYEQYF
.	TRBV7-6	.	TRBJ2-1	TGTGCCAGCAGCTTAGTAGTGGAGGGGTCCTACAATGAGCAGTTCTTC	CASSLVVEGSYNEQFF
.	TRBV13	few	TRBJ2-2	TGTGCCAGCAGCCGACCCGGGGAAGGGGAGCTGTTTTTT	CASSRPGEGELFF
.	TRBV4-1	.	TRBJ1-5	TGCGCCAGCAGCCAAGTTGAGGGAAGCAATCAGCCCCAGCATTTT	CASSQVEGSNQPQHF
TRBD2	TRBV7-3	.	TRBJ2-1	TGTGCCAGCAGCTTAAGAGGCTCCGGGGTGGGACTAGCGGACTACAATGAGCAGTTCTTC	CASSLRGSGVGLADYNEQFF
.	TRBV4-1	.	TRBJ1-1	TGCGCCAGCAGCCAAGGGTCTGATATGAACACTGAAGCTTTCTTT	CASSQGSDMNTEAFF
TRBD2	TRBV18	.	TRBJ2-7	TGTGCCAGCTCACCAGGCGTGGTCGGACTAGCGGGACTCCCTCCGTGGTACGAGCAGTACTTC	CASSPGVVGLAGLPPWYEQYF
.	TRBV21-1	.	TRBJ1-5	TGTGCCAGCAGATCTACTGTACATTGGCATCATCAGCCCCAGCATTTT	CASRSTVHWHHQPQHF
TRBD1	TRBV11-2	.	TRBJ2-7	TGTGCCAGCAGCGGAGCAGGGGGTGATTGGGACGAGCAGTACTTC	CASSGAGGDWDEQYF
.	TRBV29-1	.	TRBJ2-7	TGCAGCGTTTTACCGAACGGGAGAACCTACGAGCAGTACTTC	CSVLPNGRTYEQYF
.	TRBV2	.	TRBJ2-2	TGTGCCAGCAGTGAAGGGAGGGGAAACACCGGGGAGCTGTTTTTT	CASSEGRGNTGELFF
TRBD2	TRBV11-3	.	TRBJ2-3	TGTGCCAGCAGCTCCGGGGGGGCCCTTCTAACAGATACGCAGTATTTT	CASSSGGALLTDTQYF
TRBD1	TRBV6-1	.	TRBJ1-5	TGTGCCAGCAGTGATCTGGGACAGGGGGGTCAGCCCCAGCATTTT	CASSDLGQGGQPQHF
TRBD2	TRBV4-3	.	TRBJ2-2	TGCGCCAGCAGCCAAGGGGGACTAGCGGGAGGGGCTGGCGGCGGGGAGCTGTTTTTT	CASSQGGLAGGAGGGELFF
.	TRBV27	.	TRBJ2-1	TGTGCCAGCAGTTTCGGGGGAGCAGCAAATGAGCAGTTCTTC	CASSFGGAANEQFF
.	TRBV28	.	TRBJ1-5	TGTGCCAGCAGTTCCTCGGGCTCGTATAGGAATCAGCCCCAGCATTTT	CASSSSGSYRNQPQHF
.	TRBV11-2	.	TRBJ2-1	TGTGCCAGCAGCCCCTCCTACGGGAGCGACAATGAGCAGTTCTTC	CASSPSYGSDNEQFF
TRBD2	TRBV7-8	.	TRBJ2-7	TGTGCCAGCAACGGACTAGAGACCTACGAGCAGTACTTC	CASNGLETYEQYF
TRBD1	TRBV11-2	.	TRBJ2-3	TGTGCCAGCAGCGCAGGACAGGGAAGGAGGGATACGCAGTATTTT	CASSAGQGRRDTQYF
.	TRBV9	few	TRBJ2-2	TGTGCCAGCAGCCCTTGGTACCCCGGGGAGCTGTTTTTT	CASSPWYPGELFF
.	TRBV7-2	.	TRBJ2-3	TGTGCCAGCAGCTCAGCTAGGGATACGCAGTATTTT	CASSSARDTQYF
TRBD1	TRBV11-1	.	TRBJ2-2	TGTGCCAGCAGCTGGGACAGGGAATTCGGGGAGCTGTTTTTT	CASSWDREFGELFF
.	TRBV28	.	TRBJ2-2	TGTGCCAGCAGCTCCAACCGGGGTTACGCGAACACCGGGGAGCTGTTTTTT	CASSSNRGYANTGELFF
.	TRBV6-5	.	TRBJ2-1	TGTGCCAGCGCTCGGGGGGCGAGCTCCTACAATGAGCAGTTCTTC	CASARGASSYNEQFF
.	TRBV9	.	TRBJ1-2	TGTGCCAGCAGCGTAGGGGGACTTGAGGGCTACACCTTC	CASSVGGLEGYTF
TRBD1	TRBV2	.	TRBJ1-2	TGTGCCAGCGAATCAAAGGGACAGAGCTATGGCTACACCTTC	CASESKGQSYGYTF
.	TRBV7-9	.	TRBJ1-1	TGTGCCAGCAGCGGCCTTGGGAGTAGTAGGGCCAACACTGAAGCTTTCTTT	CASSGLGSSRANTEAFF